These 20 T cell receptor beta chains originate from one sample sequenced in a study of T cells in Graves' hyperthyroidism and ophthalmopathy. Amplified TCR beta CDR3 regions derived from RNA transcripts. The HTBI primer set was used in a first-round RT-PCR of the TCR CDR3. TCRdb ran MiXCR on the multiplex PCR reads and lists one entry per CDR3 protein. Among roughly 420,000 distinct CDR3 sequences listed, roughly 15% were seen once. The sample consisted of blood. The receptor set was obtained from a woman between 18 and 30 years old with Graves' hyperthyroidism.

J is TRBJ1-2 and V is TRBV27; TRBD1 agrees at 8 bases. Germline CDR1 is MNHEY and CDR2 is SMNVEV (reference sequence). The junction had 13 bases not matched to a gene; V was cut back by 6 bases and J by 4 bases. The CDR3 has 16 amino acids. CDR3 amino acids: CASRISGQGARYGYTF. The CDR3 DNA reads TGTGCCAGCAGAATCTCTGGACAGGGTGCACGCTATGGCTACACCTTC.

This clonotype was recorded many times. The chain joins TRBV15 to TRBJ1-2; possible D gene TRBD1, 6 bases. V dropped 2 bases and J dropped 4 bases, with 11 bases sitting between them. The germline V gene has CDR1 LNHNV and CDR2 YYDKDF (reference sequence). There are 14 residues in the CDR3. The CDR3: CATSRSLQGYGYTF. For the CDR3, the DNA is TGTGCCACCAGCAGATCCCTACAGGGCTATGGCTACACCTTC.

This clonotype was picked up many times. The chain couples TRBV28 to TRBJ1-2, with D tentatively TRBD1 (5 bases). Per germline, CDR1 MDHEN and CDR2 SYDVKM. The V and J ends lost 7 bases and 4 bases respectively, with 13 bases between them. This CDR3 comprises 13 residues. The CDR3, as DNA: TGTGCCAGCATGGGGGATACGCCCTATGGCTACACCTTC. This sequence encodes CASMGDTPYGYTF.

This clonotype was counted many times. The chain joins TRBV7-3 to TRBJ2-1; 9 bases line up with TRBD2. The CDR3 has 13 residues. J gave up 10 bases and V 2 bases, and 3 bases lay outside the gene matches. CDR1 and CDR2 from the germline V gene are SGHTA and FQGTGA. In nucleotides, the CDR3 is TGTGCCAGCAGCTTACTTGGACTAGCGGAGCAGTTCTTC. Residues: CASSLLGLAEQFF.

This clonotype was recorded at least ten times. The rearrangement links TRBV27 to TRBJ2-1, with no clear D. CDR3 length: 15 amino acids. Germline-derived CDR1 and CDR2 are MNHEY and SMNVEV (reference sequence). The ends were cut back, 5 bases at V and 0 bases at J, with 11 bases in the middle. The CDR3 sequence is CASSPSRSSYNEQFF. The CDR3 DNA follows: TGTGCCAGCAGTCCCTCTAGGAGCTCCTACAATGAGCAGTTCTTC.

J is TRBJ1-1 and V is TRBV18; tentatively, D is TRBD1 (6 bases). CDR1 is KGHSH and CDR2 is LQKENI in the germline V gene. This CDR3 comprises 13 residues. V lost 4 bases and J 7 bases, leaving 13 bases between the germline ends. CDR3 sequence (DNA): TGTGCCAGCTCACTGTTCGGGGGCGTTGAAGCTTTCTTT. This gives the protein CASSLFGGVEAFF.

There are many counts of this clonotype. V is TRBV5-1 and J is TRBJ2-3; tentatively, D is TRBD2 (5 bases). V gave up 4 bases and J gave up 2 bases, with 11 bases separating them. The CDR3 contains 14 residues. The germline CDR1 and CDR2 sequences are SGHRS and YFSETQ. The chain's CDR3 is CASSSGDNTDTQYF. The CDR3 nucleotides read TGCGCCAGCAGCAGCGGAGACAACACAGATACGCAGTATTTT.

In this sample, this clonotype turned up many times. The chain has TRBV20-1 and TRBJ1-1; D might be TRBD1 (5 bases). The CDR3 is 14 amino acids. Trimming removed 2 bases at V and 0 bases at J, with 10 bases between. Germline-derived CDR1 and CDR2 are DFQATT and SNEGSKA (reference sequence). CDR3 in amino acids: CSARRPGMNTEAFF. Written as DNA, the CDR3 is TGCAGTGCTAGACGACCAGGGATGAACACTGAAGCTTTCTTT.

This clonotype has a count of ten or more. The CDR3 reads CASSVKGLAGDSYEQYF. Written as DNA, the CDR3 is TGTGCCAGTAGTGTCAAGGGACTAGCGGGAGACTCCTACGAGCAGTACTTC. The rearrangement links TRBV19 to TRBJ2-7; TRBD2 matches 14 bases. V lost 5 bases to trimming and J lost 0 bases; unmatched junction nucleotides: 6. Germline V gives CDR1 LNHDA, CDR2 SQIVND (reference sequence). The CDR3 is 17 amino acids.

The rearrangement links TRBV5-1 to TRBJ1-6; 8 nucleotides align to TRBD1. The CDR3 length is 15 residues. Per germline, CDR1 SGHRS and CDR2 YFSETQ. The V segment lost 4 bases and the J segment 8 bases; nucleotides outside the gene matches: 8. The CDR3 is CASSPRTGQDSPLHF. CDR3 DNA sequence: TGCGCCAGCAGCCCTCGGACAGGGCAAGATTCACCCCTCCACTTT.

This clonotype has a count of ten or more. The rearrangement links TRBV20-1 to TRBJ1-2; no clear D gene. There are 14 residues in the CDR3. With 0 bases removed from V and 6 bases from J, the gap between germline ends came to 14 bases. CDR1 and CDR2 (germline): DFQATT, SNEGSKA (reference sequence). DNA of the CDR3: TGCAGTGCTAGAGATATGCACGGGAACCATGGCTACACCTTC. Translation: CSARDMHGNHGYTF.

In its sample, this clonotype was seen a few times. The rearrangement uses TRBV12-3 or TRBV12-4 and TRBJ2-7; TRBD1 matches at 9 bases. The CDR3 contains 15 residues. V was pared by 5 bases and J by 3 bases, with 8 bases of the junction left unmatched. In DNA form, the CDR3 reads TGTGCCAGCAGTACGCCGGGACAGGGAAGCTACGAGCAGTACTTC. It encodes CASSTPGQGSYEQYF.

This clonotype was recorded many times. The V call is TRBV10-3, the J call TRBJ1-2, with D possibly TRBD1 on 5 matching bases. Germline V lookup: CDR1 ENHRY, CDR2 SYGVKD. The V end was cut by 1 base, the J end by 2 bases, with 11 bases between. The CDR3 length is 15 residues. Written as DNA, the CDR3 is TGTGCCATCAGTGAGTTATTCCAGGGAAACTATGGCTACACCTTC. Encoded protein: CAISELFQGNYGYTF.

The table lists this clonotype with a few counts. The chain employs TRBV29-1 and TRBJ1-2, with D perhaps matching TRBD1 (5 bases). CDR1 is SQVTM, CDR2 ANQGSEA, per germline. Trimming shortened V by 5 bases and J by 8 bases, and 15 bases separated the two germline ends. This CDR3 has 12 amino acids. The CDR3 DNA sequence: TGCAGCGTTAAGCCCGGGACGCGAGGCTACACCTTC. Encoded protein: CSVKPGTRGYTF.

This clonotype has at least ten counts. V usage is TRBV27 and J usage is TRBJ1-1, with D perhaps TRBD1 (6 bases). The germline gives CDR1 MNHEY, CDR2 SMNVEV (reference sequence). The V end was cut by 2 bases, the J end by 5 bases, with 12 bases between. CDR3 length equals 14 residues. CDR3 coding DNA: TGTGCCAGCAGTTTAGTCCAGGGGATGACTGAAGCTTTCTTT. Its protein is CASSLVQGMTEAFF.

This clonotype occurred many times. The rearrangement uses TRBV20-1 and TRBJ2-5; 7 nucleotides agree with TRBD2. J was trimmed by 10 bases and V by 3 bases; bases with no gene match: 11. Germline CDR1 DFQATT, CDR2 SNEGSKA (reference sequence). The CDR3 totals 13 residues. The CDR3 loop reads CSASPSGGHDQYF. The DNA of the CDR3 is TGCAGTGCTAGCCCTAGCGGCGGACATGACCAGTACTTC.

At least ten counts were recorded for this clonotype. This chain connects TRBV20-1 to TRBJ2-5; TRBD2 aligns across 10 bases. This CDR3 contains 14 residues. Germline CDR1 DFQATT, CDR2 SNEGSKA (reference sequence). V lost 3 bases and J lost 5; bases outside the gene matches: 6. The CDR3 loop reads CSASLAGVLETQYF. The CDR3 nucleotides read TGCAGTGCTAGTCTAGCGGGAGTGTTGGAGACCCAGTACTTC.

This clonotype was detected a few times. A single base separates this from a much larger clone, so it may be a read error. This chain joins TRBV9 and TRBJ1-1; D not certain. This CDR3 contains 14 residues. Germline lookup yields CDR1 SGDLS and CDR2 YYNGEE. The V gene lost 0 bases and the J gene lost 3 bases, with 9 bases spanning the gap. The CDR3 DNA reads TGTGCCAGCAGCGTAGGAGTGGCGGACACTGAAGCTTTCTTT. Translation gives CASSVGVADTEAFF.

In this sample, this clonotype turned up many times. The V and J genes are TRBV3-1 and TRBJ2-5, with unresolved D. Germline CDR1 and CDR2: LGHDT and YNNKEL (reference sequence). The CDR3 runs 13 residues. V lost 1 base to trimming and J lost 5 bases, with 8 bases between them. CDR3 sequence reads: CASSQALAETQYF. In DNA form, the CDR3 reads TGTGCCAGCAGCCAAGCTTTGGCGGAGACCCAGTACTTC.

This clonotype was detected ten times or more. The rearrangement uses TRBV28 and TRBJ2-1, with D perhaps TRBD1 or TRBD2 (6 bases each). V was shortened by 0 bases and J by 5 bases, with 17 bases between the two germline ends. The CDR3 has 17 amino acids. Germline CDR1 is MDHEN and CDR2 is SYDVKM. Here the CDR3 reads CASSLWGGREYNNEQFF. The CDR3 coding sequence is TGTGCCAGCAGTTTATGGGGGGGCAGAGAATACAACAATGAGCAGTTCTTC.